These T cell receptor beta chains were read from a single sample in a study of cytomegalovirus exposure and HLA in healthy donors. The table came from immunoSEQ multiplex PCR; TCRdb's copy has only in-frame clones and leaves some out. The sample holds around 130,000 clones, roughly 70% seen once. What was sequenced was PBMCs. These receptor sequences come from a woman between 40 and 55 years old in good health and CMV-seropositive. Both conserved end residues are part of each CDR3. Each record gives: CDR3 length, J gene, V gene, clone size, D gene, CDR3 protein, CDR3 DNA. A D gene is named only where the DNA matches it firmly. Some rows mark clone size as missing; the rest say once, few, many or name a class of expanded clone.

CDR3 length: 14; J gene: TRBJ1-2; V gene: TRBV9; clone size: -; D gene: TRBD1; CDR3 protein: CASSTGQGIRGYDF; CDR3 DNA: TGTGCCAGCAGCACCGGACAGGGCATCCGCGGGTACGACTTC
CDR3 length: 15; J gene: TRBJ2-5; V gene: TRBV7-6; clone size: -; D gene: -; CDR3 protein: CASTKGAAASETQYF; CDR3 DNA: TGTGCCAGCACCAAAGGGGCGGCGGCCTCGGAGACCCAGTACTTC
CDR3 length: 16; J gene: TRBJ1-5; V gene: TRBV28; clone size: -; D gene: -; CDR3 protein: CASSLLEGLTNQPQHF; CDR3 DNA: TGTGCCAGCAGTTTATTGGAGGGGTTGACCAATCAGCCCCAGCATTTT
CDR3 length: 15; J gene: TRBJ1-1; V gene: TRBV18; clone size: -; D gene: -; CDR3 protein: CASSPLGQWDTEAFF; CDR3 DNA: TGTGCCAGCTCACCACTTGGACAGTGGGACACTGAAGCTTTCTTT
CDR3 length: 13; J gene: TRBJ1-1; V gene: TRBV2; clone size: -; D gene: -; CDR3 protein: CASSEEGDTEAFF; CDR3 DNA: TGTGCCAGCAGTGAAGAGGGAGACACTGAAGCTTTCTTT
CDR3 length: 13; J gene: TRBJ1-2; V gene: TRBV5-4; clone size: -; D gene: -; CDR3 protein: CASSLVGSPGYTF; CDR3 DNA: TGTGCCAGCAGCTTGGTCGGGAGTCCAGGCTACACCTTC
CDR3 length: 18; J gene: TRBJ2-3; V gene: TRBV25-1; clone size: -; D gene: -; CDR3 protein: CASSEYYWSGKSTDTQYF; CDR3 DNA: TGTGCCAGCAGTGAATATTACTGGTCGGGTAAAAGCACAGATACGCAGTATTTT
CDR3 length: 12; J gene: TRBJ1-1; V gene: TRBV5-6; clone size: few; D gene: -; CDR3 protein: CASSLYGTEAFF; CDR3 DNA: TGTGCCAGCAGCTTGTACGGGACTGAAGCTTTCTTT
CDR3 length: 14; J gene: TRBJ1-5; V gene: TRBV18; clone size: -; D gene: TRBD1; CDR3 protein: CASSLGTDNQPQHF; CDR3 DNA: TGTGCCAGCTCACTCGGGACAGACAATCAGCCCCAGCATTTT
CDR3 length: 17; J gene: TRBJ2-5; V gene: TRBV7-2; clone size: -; D gene: -; CDR3 protein: CASSSPMGRRGQETQYF; CDR3 DNA: TGTGCCAGCAGCTCACCGATGGGGCGCCGGGGGCAAGAGACCCAGTACTTC
CDR3 length: 16; J gene: TRBJ1-5; V gene: TRBV4-1; clone size: -; D gene: TRBD1; CDR3 protein: CASSQERTGYNQPQHF; CDR3 DNA: TGCGCCAGCAGCCAAGAACGGACAGGGTACAATCAGCCCCAGCATTTT
CDR3 length: 15; J gene: TRBJ2-1; V gene: TRBV6-5; clone size: -; D gene: -; CDR3 protein: CASSRTDSSYNEQFF; CDR3 DNA: TGTGCCAGCAGCCGGACGGACAGCTCCTACAATGAGCAGTTCTTC
CDR3 length: 15; J gene: TRBJ1-2; V gene: TRBV6-1; clone size: -; D gene: -; CDR3 protein: CASTLGSPSGYGYTF; CDR3 DNA: TGTGCCAGCACCCTAGGGTCCCCCAGCGGCTATGGCTACACCTTC
CDR3 length: 14; J gene: TRBJ1-2; V gene: TRBV6-5; clone size: -; D gene: -; CDR3 protein: CASSYADSLYGYTF; CDR3 DNA: TGTGCCAGCAGTTACGCCGACAGCCTCTATGGCTACACCTTC
CDR3 length: 15; J gene: TRBJ1-5; V gene: TRBV18; clone size: -; D gene: -; CDR3 protein: CASSLQGAVNQPQHF; CDR3 DNA: TGTGCCAGCTCACTACAGGGCGCCGTCAATCAGCCCCAGCATTTT
CDR3 length: 15; J gene: TRBJ1-1; V gene: TRBV28; clone size: -; D gene: TRBD1; CDR3 protein: CASIQGGPGLAEAFF; CDR3 DNA: TGTGCCAGCATTCAGGGGGGTCCCGGCTTAGCTGAAGCTTTCTTT
CDR3 length: 14; J gene: TRBJ1-6; V gene: TRBV5-4; clone size: -; D gene: -; CDR3 protein: CASSLEAGRRILHF; CDR3 DNA: TGTGCCAGCAGCTTGGAGGCAGGCCGCCGGATCCTCCACTTT
CDR3 length: 14; J gene: TRBJ1-1; V gene: TRBV28; clone size: -; D gene: -; CDR3 protein: CASSSRGRDTEAFF; CDR3 DNA: TGTGCCAGCAGTTCCAGGGGTCGCGACACTGAAGCTTTCTTT
CDR3 length: 14; J gene: TRBJ1-1; V gene: TRBV19; clone size: -; D gene: -; CDR3 protein: CASSVGQSSTEAFF; CDR3 DNA: TGTGCCAGTAGTGTAGGACAAAGTTCTACTGAAGCTTTCTTT
CDR3 length: 15; J gene: TRBJ1-1; V gene: TRBV19; clone size: -; D gene: TRBD1; CDR3 protein: CASSPPGTGNTEAFF; CDR3 DNA: TGTGCCAGTAGTCCACCCGGGACAGGGAACACTGAAGCTTTCTTT
CDR3 length: 15; J gene: TRBJ2-2; V gene: TRBV5-1; clone size: -; D gene: -; CDR3 protein: CASSLGQRRTGELFF; CDR3 DNA: TGCGCCAGCAGCTTGGGGCAGCGGAGAACCGGGGAGCTGTTTTTT
CDR3 length: 15; J gene: TRBJ2-5; V gene: TRBV6-5; clone size: few; D gene: TRBD2; CDR3 protein: CASSRTGLADETQYF; CDR3 DNA: TGTGCCAGCAGCCGGACGGGACTAGCCGACGAGACCCAGTACTTC
CDR3 length: 15; J gene: TRBJ2-1; V gene: TRBV7-2; clone size: few; D gene: -; CDR3 protein: CASSQQGIRTDEQFF; CDR3 DNA: TGTGCCAGCAGCCAACAGGGAATCAGGACAGATGAGCAGTTCTTC
CDR3 length: 14; J gene: TRBJ1-5; V gene: TRBV18; clone size: -; D gene: TRBD1; CDR3 protein: CASSPGQGDQPQHF; CDR3 DNA: TGTGCCAGCTCACCCGGACAGGGGGATCAGCCCCAGCATTTT
CDR3 length: 16; J gene: TRBJ1-1; V gene: TRBV2; clone size: once; D gene: -; CDR3 protein: CASSDPARTLNTEAFF; CDR3 DNA: TGTGCCAGCAGTGATCCCGCACGGACTCTGAACACTGAAGCTTTCTTT
CDR3 length: 18; J gene: TRBJ2-1; V gene: TRBV19; clone size: -; D gene: TRBD2; CDR3 protein: CASSRRTSGGLSYNEQFF; CDR3 DNA: TGTGCCAGTAGTAGACGGACTAGCGGGGGCCTATCCTACAATGAGCAGTTCTTC
CDR3 length: 16; J gene: TRBJ1-1; V gene: TRBV28; clone size: -; D gene: -; CDR3 protein: CASSLRPGLRNTEAFF; CDR3 DNA: TGTGCCAGCAGTTTAAGGCCAGGCCTCAGGAACACTGAAGCTTTCTTT
CDR3 length: 15; J gene: TRBJ2-1; V gene: TRBV11-2; clone size: -; D gene: TRBD2; CDR3 protein: CASSSGLAGGGEQFF; CDR3 DNA: TGTGCCAGCAGCTCGGGACTAGCGGGAGGTGGTGAGCAGTTCTTC
CDR3 length: 15; J gene: TRBJ1-2; V gene: TRBV10-3; clone size: -; D gene: TRBD1; CDR3 protein: CAISESGQGLAGYTF; CDR3 DNA: TGTGCCATCAGTGAATCCGGACAGGGGTTGGCTGGCTACACCTTC
CDR3 length: 13; J gene: TRBJ2-5; V gene: TRBV30; clone size: few; D gene: -; CDR3 protein: CAWRWTAGGTQYF; CDR3 DNA: TGTGCCTGGAGGTGGACAGCCGGAGGGACCCAGTACTTC
CDR3 length: 15; J gene: TRBJ1-1; V gene: TRBV28; clone size: -; D gene: -; CDR3 protein: CASTLLKGPNTEAFF; CDR3 DNA: TGTGCCAGCACTCTGCTTAAGGGGCCGAACACTGAAGCTTTCTTT
CDR3 length: 15; J gene: TRBJ2-1; V gene: TRBV7-2; clone size: -; D gene: TRBD2; CDR3 protein: CASSLDGGGPNEQFF; CDR3 DNA: TGTGCCAGCAGCTTAGACGGGGGGGGACCCAATGAGCAGTTCTTC
CDR3 length: 15; J gene: TRBJ2-7; V gene: TRBV27; clone size: -; D gene: TRBD1; CDR3 protein: CASSSHGTGVAEQYF; CDR3 DNA: TGTGCCAGCAGTTCGCACGGGACAGGGGTTGCCGAGCAGTACTTC
CDR3 length: 17; J gene: TRBJ1-2; V gene: TRBV4-3; clone size: -; D gene: TRBD1; CDR3 protein: CASSLMGQGAKNYGYTF; CDR3 DNA: TGCGCCAGCAGCCTAATGGGACAGGGGGCAAAGAACTATGGCTACACCTTC
CDR3 length: 16; J gene: TRBJ2-7; V gene: TRBV19; clone size: -; D gene: TRBD1; CDR3 protein: CASSRNGQDMPYEQYF; CDR3 DNA: TGTGCCAGTAGTAGAAACGGACAGGATATGCCCTACGAGCAGTACTTC